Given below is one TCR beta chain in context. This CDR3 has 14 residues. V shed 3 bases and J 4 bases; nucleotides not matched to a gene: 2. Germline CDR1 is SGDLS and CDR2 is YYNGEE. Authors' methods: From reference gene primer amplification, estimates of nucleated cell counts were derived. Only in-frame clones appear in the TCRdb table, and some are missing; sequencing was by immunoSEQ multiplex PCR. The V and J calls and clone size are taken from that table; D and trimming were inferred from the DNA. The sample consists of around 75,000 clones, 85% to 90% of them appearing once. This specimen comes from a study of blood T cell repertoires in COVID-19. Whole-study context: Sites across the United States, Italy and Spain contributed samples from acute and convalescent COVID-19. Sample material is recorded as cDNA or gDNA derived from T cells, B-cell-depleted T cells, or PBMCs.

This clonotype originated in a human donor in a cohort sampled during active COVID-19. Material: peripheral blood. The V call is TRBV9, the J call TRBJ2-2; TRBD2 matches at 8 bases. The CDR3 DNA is TGTGCCAGCAGCGGGACTAGCCGCACCGGGGAGCTGTTTTTT. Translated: CASSGTSRTGELFF.